The TCR beta chain described here comes from a study of cytomegalovirus exposure and HLA in healthy donors (dated 2017 in TCRdb). With regard to the full study: An earlier analysis of several hundred of the donors reported roughly 270 Gb of sequence data and 117 million unique TCR beta sequences from about 200 million T cells. Of the roughly 420 genotyped donors, 81% were placed in the genetic ancestry cluster associated with self-reported Caucasian donors. Both class I and class II loci were covered by HLA typing, at four-digit resolution. High-throughput TCR immunosequencing, statistical association of individual TCRs with disease status, and machine learning were combined to predict cytomegalovirus infection status. Every discovery cohort repertoire had been produced on one sequencing platform. Along with the roughly 710-subject first cohort, a separate validation cohort of some 130 different subjects was used. In a later genetic analysis, genome-wide SNP genotypes for 398 of the 666 donors were used, and that subset was treated as a discovery cohort. An earlier analysis of 587 of the donors used high-throughput TCR beta sequencing to judge whether each TCR beta V gene segment behaved as functional or pseudogenic. An early release covering 500 to 750 HLA-typed donors comprised about 310 gigabases of sequencing data and tens of millions of unique TCR sequences. Because of strong linkage in the cohort, five DR-DQ haplotypes were treated as single units for association and clustering. The study aimed to test whether cataloging public T cell receptors could reveal signatures of past pathogen exposure. The number of donors typed differed by locus, with roughly 629-640 for A, B, C, DRB1 and DQB1, about 500 for DQA1, about 610 for DPA1, and around 430 for DPB1. Across roughly 420 genotyped donors of the cohort, an average of roughly 250,000 unique TCR beta nucleotide sequences per donor were sequenced, and roughly 17% of those sequences were non-productive. The study profiled the T cell repertoires of 500 to 800 subjects by immunosequencing and related them to cytomegalovirus serostatus. Donor age, sex, ethnicity and CMV serostatus were compiled alongside the repertoire data. A later analysis re-examined previously published TCR beta repertoires from roughly 720 donors and added high-resolution HLA genotyping to investigate patterns of TCR occurrence. In the later analysis, no new phenotypic data were used to find candidate immune exposures; instead, reliance was placed on TCR beta sequences and their occurrence across donors.

Receptor amplification or capture employed the immunoSEQ multiplex PCR assay. For the multiplex PCR, a mixture combining 60 forward primers for TCR Vbeta segments and 13 reverse primers for TCR Jbeta segments was used. The CDR3 region of rearranged TCR beta genes was amplified from genomic DNA with a multiplex PCR assay. On the Illumina HiSeq System, the amplified TCR beta libraries were sequenced as 87-base-pair reads. The paper's processing steps were these. A later analysis counted approximately 84 million unique TCR beta chains across the 666 repertoires, and around 9.9 million of these chains were shared by at least two donors. Raw reads were error-corrected and collapsed into unique sequences by a nearest-neighbor algorithm in which closely related sequences were merged to remove PCR and sequencing errors. Alignment of CDR3 sequences to IMGT reference sequences was used to assign V, D and J gene segments. For a sequence to be retained, a match of at least six nucleotides was required to both a V gene segment and a J gene segment. Rearrangements were classified as productive when the CDR3 lacked stop codons and remained in frame with V and J, and all other rearrangements were classified as non-productive. CDR3 was defined according to IMGT convention as the region running from the second conserved V-encoded cysteine to the conserved J-encoded phenylalanine. The earlier analysis of about 590 of the donors excluded sequences that lacked an unambiguous match to a single V gene segment. An earlier analysis of 587 of the donors classified V segments as functional when productive rearrangements were above 56.7% and as segregating when the standard deviation between donors was above 5%. To diagnose cytomegalovirus status from the catalog of TCR beta chain sequences, a statistical classification framework was built. In a later analysis, TCR nucleotide sequences were compared against IMGT/GENE-DB human TR gene sequences so that V and J genes could be assigned. In a later analysis, CDR3 sequences and most-parsimonious VDJ recombination scenarios were assigned using the TCRdist pipeline. In a later analysis, each TCR beta chain was defined by its CDR3 amino acid sequence together with its V-gene family, and reads without a unique V-gene family were excluded. In a later analysis, approximately 640 highly shared, low-generation-probability nucleotide sequences were removed to address suspected cross-contamination and a sequencing artifact. In a later analysis, a clonal expansion index was calculated for each public chain from normalized within-repertoire ranks of inferred template counts. Generation probabilities in a later analysis came from a VDJ recombination model fitted to out-of-frame rearrangements, and those results were checked against IGoR. Hypergeometric tests were used in a later analysis to score TCR-TCR, TCR-HLA and TCR-CMV co-occurrence, with a repertoire-size bias correction applied to the TCR pairs. To estimate false discovery rates, a later analysis permuted the HLA or CMV assignments 20 times. A later analysis grouped co-occurring TCRs with DBSCAN, adding TCRdist sequence similarity when clustering within HLA-allele-positive subsets. For co-occurrence clustering, repertoires with fewer than 30,000 or more than 120,000 public chains were excluded, along with five repertoires with anomalous nucleotide sharing. The source is immuneACCESS, and TCRdb retained only in-frame sequences with V and J called. Part of the clones is not carried over; for the studies checked, unresolved V genes explain less than half of this, and the remainder is unexplained. V and J calls and clone size follow that table, whereas D and trimming were derived from the DNA. Across this sample there are about 110,000 clones, with about 75% seen only once. The ten biggest clones cover less than 3% of the sample.

Here is what the overall study found, with its caveats: Broadly in line with IMGT annotations, most TCR beta V segments showed up in productive rearrangements about 87% or about 30% of the time in an earlier analysis of 587 of the donors. In a later analysis, TCR association rates were found to vary across HLA loci, with the most associated TCRs seen for DRB1 alleles and the fewest for HLA-C alleles. The classifier was reported to diagnose cytomegalovirus status with high specificity and sensitivity in both the original cohort and the validation cohort. Across donors, most TCR sequences were observed very rarely, whereas some public TCRs were present in many individuals. Because counts were too low, 15 to 20 rarely observed V segments, including chromosome 9 orphons, were excluded from the earlier analysis of several hundred of the donors. The authors suggested that the approach could potentially be extended to other disease states and immunological phenotypes. In a later analysis, several top co-occurrence clusters were reported to appear linked to parvovirus B19, influenza, CMV and Epstein-Barr virus. V-gene and J-gene trimming of TCR beta chains was associated with a missense DCLRE1C variant in a later genetic analysis, and the association was replicated in an independent cohort. Correlated functional status among segregating V segments might be attributable to linkage disequilibrium, but an unknown experimental factor could not be ruled out. In a later analysis, HLA-associated TCR beta chains showed more clonal expansion and lower generation probabilities than non-associated chains that were equally common. The cohort was sequenced for TCR beta chains only, and without alpha or paired-chain data the features that could be detected were limited. Because HLA typing was missing for some donors at each locus, association tests included only the typed subset. When HLA alleles, especially DR and DQ, strongly co-occurred, attributing TCR associations to individual alleles was difficult. A cluster of highly shared sequence variants was judged likely to be a technical artifact of the sequencing pipeline. Roughly uniform sequencing depth across donors was assumed in presence/absence analyses, although this assumption may not hold. Some IMGT-functional V segments, including TRBV6-2 and TRBV6-3, could not be distinguished by the 87-base-pair reads and were therefore excluded. CMV serostatus was the only immune exposure information available for the cohort. The study listed 164 TCR beta chains as associated with cytomegalovirus. In vitro tests confirmed that a few of the cytomegalovirus-associated TCR beta chains recognize cytomegalovirus antigens. A further reported finding was that TCR beta sequences accurately predicted the HLA-A and HLA-B alleles for most subjects in the first cohort. A later analysis associated around 16,000 TCR beta sequences with specific HLA alleles at a false discovery rate of 0.05. Most CMV-associated TCR beta chains appeared to be HLA-restricted in a later analysis, and the HLA associations seemed to be driven largely by CMV exposure. In a later genetic analysis, fewer N-insertions in productive TCRs were reported among donors in an Asian-associated ancestry cluster than the approximately 630-donor mean.

This clone came up a few times. The antigen it binds to is not known. A read error may account for a junction end that differs from germline. The CDR3 covers 16 residues, taking in both the cysteine and the phenylalanine. Kept here is only the CDR3 DNA, which spans 48 bases and is read in frame from base 1. CDR1 and CDR2, per the germline V gene (reference sequence), are SSHAT and FNYEAQ. The cohort comprised hundreds of healthy bone marrow donors. All cohort members were sampled while nominally healthy, although unrecorded immune exposures were likely present. The donor tested CMV seropositive, placing the donor among the roughly 270 seropositive members of the cohort. A peripheral blood sample was provided by each donor, and peripheral blood mononuclear cells were used for TCR beta sequencing. Genomic DNA was extracted from the blood cell samples with the Qiagen DNeasy Blood Extraction Kit.

The source is a male donor in good health and CMV-seropositive. The chain couples TRBV7-7 to TRBJ2-5; the best D guess is TRBD2, with 7 bases matching. Sequencing was carried out using PBMCs. CDR3 region: CASSQGGGRGQETQYF. At the DNA level, the sequence is TGTGCTAGCAGCCAAGGGGGGGGTCGGGGCCAAGAGACCCAGTACTTC.